The rows below give T cell receptor beta chains drawn from one sample of a study of T cells in localized non-small cell lung cancer. Produced via immunoSEQ multiplex PCR; TCRdb's table is partial and in-frame only. The sample has a few thousand clones, 28% seen once. The sequencing used lung tumor tissue, collected before any cancer treatment. The source is an older female donor with stage II squamous cell lung carcinoma. Both conserved end residues are trimmed from each CDR3.

TRBV28	12	ASSSRPQGQPQH
TRBV29-1	11	SVLTGANYGYT
TRBV9	13	ASSVDAGGHNEQF
TRBV19	12	ASSTDRGRETQY
TRBV6-8	10	AIGSSGDTQY
TRBV10-3	14	AISESSGSSTDTQY
TRBV1	12	ASSQATVNTEAF
TRBV10-2	13	ASRFSGGALDTQY
TRBV6-8	12	ASRSIGHTTEAF
TRBV28	14	ASSYQQGPINSPLH
TRBV5-1	12	ASSLLQRGDEQY
TRBV6-8	12	ASSYGGAGDTQY
TRBV19	13	ASSASGQKNTEAF
TRBV18	11	ASSGTDGNTIY
TRBV11-3	13	ASSLRQGALQPQH
TRBV25-1	13	ASSTYSSGANVLT
TRBV10-3	13	AISESKIGGEPQH
TRBV29-1	13	SVDDRRSSYNEQF
TRBV12-5	14	ASGLILAGGRVELF
TRBV19	12	ASSIQGTGRELF
TRBV4-1	12	ASSQGGANEKLF
TRBV5-1	13	ASSPLGGLNTEAF
TRBV6-8	15	ASSYTFTQTGGGGQF
TRBV6-8	13	ASSFWESYNSPLH
TRBV6-8	11	ASRQTGGSPLH
TRBV9	13	ASSVGGYQGNTIY
TRBV28	13	ASSRQSSGANVLT
TRBV15	13	ATSREGTGNSPLH
TRBV11-3	13	ASSLVRDLNTEAF
TRBV4-1	11	ASSPGQVDTQY
TRBV19	11	ASRASSGNTIY
TRBV5-1	13	ASSLTQLNTGELF
TRBV1	12	ASSQGQVNYGYT
TRBV25-1	14	ASSESVQTFNQPQH
TRBV6-8	14	ASSSLPGPPPNEQY
TRBV9	12	ASSVAQENYGYT
TRBV6-8	15	ASSKIGTFTSNQPQH